The 3 T cell receptor beta chains below all came from one sample that was sequenced in a study of blood T cell repertoires in COVID-19. Profiled with immunoSEQ multiplex PCR; TCRdb holds only in-frame clones, not every one. The repertoire consists of approximately 250,000 clones, with around 83% occurring once and the leading ten covering around 6.8%. The sample was peripheral blood. The receptor set was obtained from a woman aged 45-65 years with acute or convalescent COVID-19.

The V gene is TRBV6-5, the J gene TRBJ2-7; maybe TRBD2 (5 bases). Looked up from germline, CDR1 is MNHEY and CDR2 is SVGAGI. The V end was cut by 4 bases, the J end by 9 bases, with 13 bases between. The CDR3 is made up of 12 amino acids. The CDR3 nucleotides read TGTGCCAGCAGTTCCCTTCGGGGAACGCAGTACTTC. This codes for CASSSLRGTQYF.

This clone was found a few times. This sequence joins TRBV12-3 or TRBV12-4 and TRBJ1-1; TRBD1 aligns across 7 bases. V trimming: 6 bases; J trimming: 3 bases; junction bases outside the gene matches: 4. The CDR3 spans 13 residues. CDR3 nucleotide sequence: TGTGCCAGCAGGGGACAGCCCCACACTGAAGCTTTCTTT. Translated, it gives CASRGQPHTEAFF.

This chain links TRBV3-1 (or the pseudogene TRBV3-2) with TRBJ1-5, with D uncertain. CDR1 and CDR2 (germline): LGHDT, YNNKEL (reference sequence). This CDR3 is built from 13 residues. V was pared by 0 bases and J by 8 bases, with 8 bases between. CDR3 residues: CASSQDLSEPQHF. CDR3 coding DNA: TGTGCCAGCAGCCAAGATCTGTCTGAGCCCCAGCATTTT.